A selection of T cell receptor beta chains follows, all from one sample in a study of T cells in Graves' hyperthyroidism and ophthalmopathy. Via MiXCR, TCRdb re-called the multiplex PCR reads, giving one row per CDR3 protein. Here the sample spans fewer than 450,000 distinct CDR3 sequences, roughly 17% being singletons. Sequenced: blood. These receptors were taken from a woman in her thirties with Graves' hyperthyroidism that later progressed to Graves' ophthalmopathy. The CDR3 runs from the conserved cysteine through the conserved F or W. The order of the fields is D gene, clone size, V gene, J gene, CDR3 protein, CDR3 DNA. A D gene is named only where the DNA matches it firmly. Only some rows state a clone size, as once, few, many or a class for expanded clones.

TRBD1	-	TRBV20-1	TRBJ2-2	CSALPGQGLAGELFF	TGCAGTGCGCTTCCGGGACAGGGATTGGCCGGGGAGCTGTTTTTT
TRBD2	many	TRBV20-1	TRBJ2-5	CSARDSAGLEETQYF	TGCAGTGCTAGGGACTCAGCGGGATTGGAAGAGACCCAGTACTTC
-	many	TRBV6-1	TRBJ2-7	CASSEGGGFYEQYF	TGTGCCAGCAGTGAAGGGGGCGGGTTCTACGAGCAGTACTTC
TRBD2	-	TRBV20-1	TRBJ2-3	CSARTAGTSGGTDTQYF	TGCAGTGCTAGAACGGCCGGGACTAGCGGGGGCACAGATACGCAGTATTTT
TRBD1	-	TRBV27	TRBJ1-2	CASSSSGTGIPGYTF	TGTGCCAGCAGTTCATCCGGGACAGGGATTCCTGGCTACACCTTC
-	few	TRBV5-4	TRBJ2-7	CASSSGLQLEQYF	TGTGCCAGCAGCTCAGGACTTCAGCTCGAGCAGTACTTC
-	-	TRBV20-1	TRBJ2-1	CSARQASYNEQFF	TGCAGTGCTAGGCAGGCTTCCTACAATGAGCAGTTCTTC
-	-	TRBV19	TRBJ2-1	CASRGSDGDNEQFF	TGTGCCAGTAGGGGCTCCGACGGGGACAATGAGCAGTTCTTC
TRBD2	-	TRBV7-2	TRBJ2-7	CASSLYEGLAFSSYEQYF	TGTGCCAGCAGCTTATATGAGGGACTAGCGTTTAGCTCCTACGAGCAGTACTTC
-	-	TRBV10-3	TRBJ1-1	CAISESLEGQSANTEAFF	TGTGCCATCAGTGAGTCTCTGGAAGGACAGTCCGCCAACACTGAAGCTTTCTTT
TRBD1	-	TRBV4-1	TRBJ2-3	CASSQEQGRLDTQYF	TGCGCCAGCAGCCAAGAACAGGGGCGCTTAGATACGCAGTATTTT
-	-	TRBV24-1	TRBJ1-5	CATSRDGDSNQPQHF	TGTGCCACCAGCCGGGACGGGGATAGCAATCAGCCCCAGCATTTT
-	many	TRBV30	TRBJ2-1	CAWSVGTEQFF	TGTGCCTGGAGTGTAGGGACAGAGCAGTTCTTC
-	many	TRBV5-5	TRBJ1-4	CASSLDEEGATNEKLFF	TGTGCCAGCAGCTTGGACGAAGAAGGTGCAACTAATGAAAAACTGTTTTTT
TRBD2	many	TRBV28	TRBJ2-7	CASSLGRVSYEQYF	TGTGCCAGCAGTCTTGGGAGGGTCTCCTACGAGCAGTACTTC
-	-	TRBV29-1	TRBJ1-1	CSVEDAESDTEAFF	TGCAGCGTTGAAGATGCTGAGTCCGACACTGAAGCTTTCTTT
TRBD2	-	TRBV20-1	TRBJ2-1	CSASTLAGAGSSYNEQFF	TGCAGTGCTAGTACCCTAGCGGGAGCTGGTAGCTCCTACAATGAGCAGTTCTTC
-	many	TRBV18	TRBJ2-3	CASSPSQADSTDTQYF	TGTGCCAGCTCACCATCCCAAGCGGATAGCACAGATACGCAGTATTTT
TRBD1	few	TRBV5-6	TRBJ2-7	CASSSDRAYEQYF	TGTGCCAGCAGCTCCGACAGGGCATACGAGCAGTACTTC
-	many	TRBV27	TRBJ1-3	CASSFLPLPGNTIYF	TGTGCCAGCAGTTTCCTTCCTCTGCCTGGAAACACCATATATTTT
TRBD1	many	TRBV6-1	TRBJ1-1	CASTRTGGVPEAFF	TGTGCCAGCACCCGGACAGGGGGAGTTCCTGAAGCTTTCTTT
-	-	TRBV4-1	TRBJ2-7	CASSQYSEQYF	TGCGCCAGCAGCCAGTACTCTGAGCAGTACTTC
-	few	TRBV25-1	TRBJ2-3	CASSESGRPKQYF	TGTGCCAGCAGTGAATCTGGACGACCCAAGCAGTATTTT
-	few	TRBV5-8	TRBJ1-1	CASSLYRLRSGTEAFF	TGTGCCAGCAGCTTGTATAGATTACGCTCGGGCACTGAAGCTTTCTTT
-	many	TRBV5-5	TRBJ2-7	CASSYLGGTYEQYF	TGTGCCAGCAGCTACTTAGGGGGAACCTACGAGCAGTACTTC
-	many	TRBV7-9	TRBJ1-2	CASSPDGLDGYTF	TGTGCCAGCAGCCCCGACGGTTTAGATGGCTACACCTTC
-	many	TRBV28	TRBJ1-1	CASTPRQPTEAFF	TGTGCCAGCACCCCGCGACAACCGACTGAAGCTTTCTTT
-	-	TRBV4-2	TRBJ1-2	CASSQDASSSHNGYTF	TGTGCCAGCAGCCAAGATGCCTCCTCCAGCCACAATGGCTACACCTTC
-	-	TRBV20-1	TRBJ1-1	CSARDRKDNTEAFF	TGCAGTGCTAGAGATCGTAAGGATAACACTGAAGCTTTCTTT
-	many	TRBV10-3	TRBJ2-2	CAIRRGSRDTHTGELFF	TGTGCCATCAGGAGGGGATCCCGCGACACCCACACCGGGGAGCTGTTTTTT
-	many	TRBV3-1	TRBJ2-2	CATRGRRPGELFF	TGTGCCACCAGAGGGAGACGTCCCGGGGAGCTGTTTTTT
-	many	TRBV6-1	TRBJ2-7	CASSDIGLGDFYEQYF	TGTGCCAGCAGTGATATCGGACTGGGTGATTTCTACGAGCAGTACTTC
-	-	TRBV28	TRBJ1-3	CASSPGGGGWVTIYF	TGTGCCAGCAGTCCAGGAGGAGGCGGGTGGGTCACCATATATTTT
-	-	TRBV12-3/TRBV12-4	TRBJ1-6	CASSLTENSPLHF	TGTGCCAGCAGTTTAACAGAGAATTCACCCCTCCACTTT
-	once	TRBV12-3/TRBV12-4	TRBJ1-5	CASSNRARGNQPQHF	TGCGCCAGCAGTAACAGGGCTCGTGGCAATCAGCCCCAGCATTTT
-	many	TRBV5-1	TRBJ2-7	CASSFHRDFEQYF	TGCGCCAGCAGCTTTCACAGGGATTTCGAGCAGTACTTC
TRBD1	many	TRBV4-1	TRBJ1-1	CASSITGGNTEAFF	TGCGCCAGCAGCATTACAGGGGGTAACACTGAAGCTTTCTTT
-	-	TRBV6-2/TRBV6-3	TRBJ1-5	CASSYGNQPQHF	TGTGCCAGCAGTTACGGGAATCAGCCCCAGCATTTT
-	-	TRBV6-1	TRBJ1-1	CASSESGVFHTEAFF	TGTGCCAGCAGTGAAAGTGGGGTTTTTCACACTGAAGCTTTCTTT
TRBD2	few	TRBV9	TRBJ2-3	CASSAPKGLAGQTDTQYF	TGTGCCAGCAGCGCTCCCAAGGGACTAGCGGGCCAGACAGATACGCAGTATTTT
-	-	TRBV28	TRBJ2-1	CASSPWLGVKGFYNEQFF	TGTGCCAGCAGTCCCTGGCTCGGGGTTAAAGGATTCTACAATGAGCAGTTCTTC
TRBD1	few	TRBV5-8	TRBJ2-1	CASSLSGTGYREQFF	TGTGCCAGCAGCCTATCCGGGACAGGGTACAGGGAGCAGTTCTTC
TRBD2	-	TRBV12-3/TRBV12-4	TRBJ2-7	CASSPLAGGLGEQYF	TGTGCCAGCAGTCCTTTAGCGGGAGGGTTGGGCGAGCAGTACTTC
TRBD1	many	TRBV10-1	TRBJ2-1	CASSEGRQGYNEQFF	TGCGCCAGCAGTGAGGGACGACAGGGATACAATGAGCAGTTCTTC
TRBD1	many	TRBV11-2	TRBJ1-1	CASSPRDRNTEAFF	TGTGCCAGCAGCCCAAGGGACAGAAACACTGAAGCTTTCTTT
TRBD1	many	TRBV10-3	TRBJ1-1	CAISEGRGPAEAFF	TGTGCCATCAGTGAGGGCAGGGGGCCCGCTGAAGCTTTCTTT
-	many	TRBV27	TRBJ2-2	CASSALRQGWNTGELFF	TGTGCCAGCAGTGCCCTCCGGCAAGGTTGGAACACCGGGGAGCTGTTTTTT
TRBD1	-	TRBV27	TRBJ1-6	CASRGHQGIGPFHF	TGTGCGAGCAGGGGGCACCAGGGTATCGGACCCTTCCACTTT
-	few	TRBV7-2	TRBJ2-3	CASSWPGATDTQYF	TGTGCCAGCAGCTGGCCGGGGGCCACAGATACGCAGTATTTT
TRBD1	-	TRBV6-1	TRBJ2-1	CASTVMGQANNEQFF	TGTGCCAGCACCGTAATGGGACAGGCGAACAATGAGCAGTTCTTC
-	few	TRBV27	TRBJ1-6	CASGQEGSYNPPLHF	TGTGCCAGTGGGCAGGAGGGCTCCTATAATCCACCCCTCCACTTT
TRBD1	many	TRBV2	TRBJ2-3	CASRGQGITDTQYF	TGTGCCAGCAGGGGACAGGGGATAACAGATACGCAGTATTTT